This entry features one T cell receptor (beta chain) sequence. In the authors' methods: The assay estimated nucleated cells by amplifying reference gene primers. The repertoire was sequenced with immunoSEQ multiplex PCR; TCRdb's copy has only in-frame clones and lacks some. Clone size and V and J calls were adopted from that table, with D and trimming inferred from the DNA. Among over 45,000 clones listed, around 84% were seen once. These data originate in a study of blood T cell repertoires in COVID-19. Turning to the study itself: Samples representing acute and convalescent COVID-19 were sourced from the United States, Italy and Spain. Sample material is recorded as cDNA or gDNA derived from T cells, B-cell-depleted T cells, or PBMCs.

CDR1 SGHDT and CDR2 YYEEEE come from the germline V gene. The CDR3 is 17 amino acids. The V gene lost 4 bases and the J gene lost 1 base, with 20 bases spanning the gap. This clonotype originated in a man between 50 and 59 years old with active COVID-19. Sequenced: peripheral blood. This chain links TRBV5-6 with TRBJ1-2, with D possibly TRBD1 on 6 matching bases. The CDR3 protein is CASSRTAGTLINYGYTF. In nucleotides, the CDR3 is TGTGCCAGCAGCCGAACCGCCGGGACACTTATTAACTATGGCTACACCTTC.